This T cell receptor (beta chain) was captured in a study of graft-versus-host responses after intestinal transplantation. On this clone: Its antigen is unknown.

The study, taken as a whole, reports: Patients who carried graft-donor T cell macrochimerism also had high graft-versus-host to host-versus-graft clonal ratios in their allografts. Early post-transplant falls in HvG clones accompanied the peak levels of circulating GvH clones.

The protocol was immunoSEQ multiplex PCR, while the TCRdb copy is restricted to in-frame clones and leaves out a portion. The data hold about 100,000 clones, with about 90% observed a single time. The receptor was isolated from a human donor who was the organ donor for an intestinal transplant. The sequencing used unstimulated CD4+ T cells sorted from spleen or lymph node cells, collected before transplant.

The CDR3 sequence: CASSLRTANTEAFF. As DNA, the CDR3 is TGTGCCAGCAGCTTACGGACGGCGAACACTGAAGCTTTCTTT. This sequence joins TRBV7-2 and TRBJ1-1; D gene unclear. CDR3 length: 14 amino acids. Deletions cut 2 bases from V and 1 base from J, with 8 bases between. Germline V gene sequence: CDR1 SGHTA, CDR2 FQGNSA.